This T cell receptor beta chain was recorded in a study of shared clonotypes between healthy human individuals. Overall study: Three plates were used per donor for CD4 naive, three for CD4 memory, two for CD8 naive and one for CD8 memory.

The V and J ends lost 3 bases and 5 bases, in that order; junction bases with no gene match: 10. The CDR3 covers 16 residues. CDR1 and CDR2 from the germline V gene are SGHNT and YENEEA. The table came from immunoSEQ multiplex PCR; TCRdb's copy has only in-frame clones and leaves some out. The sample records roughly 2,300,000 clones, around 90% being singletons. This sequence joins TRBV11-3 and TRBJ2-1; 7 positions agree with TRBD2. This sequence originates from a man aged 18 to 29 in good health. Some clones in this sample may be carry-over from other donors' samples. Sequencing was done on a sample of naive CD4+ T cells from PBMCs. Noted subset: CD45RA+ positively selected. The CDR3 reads CASSFLVRGLNNEQFF. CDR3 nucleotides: TGTGCCAGCAGCTTCTTAGTTAGGGGACTAAACAATGAGCAGTTCTTC.